This paragraph covers one T cell receptor beta chain sequence. This clone's antigen is unknown. Per-base qualities were not stored, and no clone one base away is much larger. Repertoires were sampled multiple times during chemoradiotherapy, which allowed clonal expansion in the tumor microenvironment to be followed. V loses 5 bases of germline sequence and J loses 10 bases, and the interval between the two ends is 17 bases. Inclusive of the bounding cysteine and phenylalanine, the CDR3 is 13 residues long. Just CDR3 DNA is preserved here, 39 bases in frame from base 1. The germline V gene gives CDR1 as MDHEN and CDR2 as SYDVKM. The data stem from a study of chemoradiotherapy in HPV16-positive cancers (dated by TCRdb to the early 2020s). In terms of the full investigation: Functional T-cell assays on cells from two HPV16-positive patients defined candidate HPV-specific T-cell clones and common TCR motifs. The study asked whether T-cell immunity to the HPV oncoproteins E6 and E7 changes during chemoradiotherapy and whether this immunity affects survival. The candidate HPV-specific TCRs and motifs were then tracked in TCR repertoires from over 85 patients with HPV-related cancers. Paper-wide results and their limitations: Among HPV16-positive patients, expansion of HPV-responsive T cells during chemoradiotherapy was associated with better recurrence-free survival. Only two HPV16-positive patients were used to derive the functional definition of HPV-specific T cells, and the survival association was reported for HPV16-positive patients. Expansion of candidate HPV-specific clones and E7-related TCR motifs was observed in the tumor microenvironment during treatment, whereas no such expansion was observed for non-HPV-specific T cells.

The method behind the library was the immunoSEQ multiplex PCR assay. TCRdb retrieved this table from immuneACCESS and kept in-frame rearrangements only. Not all clones are present; in checked studies, unresolved V genes account for under half, and no reason is known for the remainder. A total of tens of thousands of clones appear in this sample, around nine tenths of them only once. The ten largest clonotypes hold roughly 23% of the sample. This chain joins TRBV28 to TRBJ1-1; a weak D assignment points to TRBD1 (5 bases agree). This material consisted of blood, taken from a patient who underwent chemoradiotherapy. The source of this sequence is a human donor with HPV-associated anogenital cancer. The CDR3 has the sequence CASSPRGEVLAFF. The sequence in DNA is TGTGCCAGCAGTCCCCGGGGGGAAGTATTAGCTTTCTTT.